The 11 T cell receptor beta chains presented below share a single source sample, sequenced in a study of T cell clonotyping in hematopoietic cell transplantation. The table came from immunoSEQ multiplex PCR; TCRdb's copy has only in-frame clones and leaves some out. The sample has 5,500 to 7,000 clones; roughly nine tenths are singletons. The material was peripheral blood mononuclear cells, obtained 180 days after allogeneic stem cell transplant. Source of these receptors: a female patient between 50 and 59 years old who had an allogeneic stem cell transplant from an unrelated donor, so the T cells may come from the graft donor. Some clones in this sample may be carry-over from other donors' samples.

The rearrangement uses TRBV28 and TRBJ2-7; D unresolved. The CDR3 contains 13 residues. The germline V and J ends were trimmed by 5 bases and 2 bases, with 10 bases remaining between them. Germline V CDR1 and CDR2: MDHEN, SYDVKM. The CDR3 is CASSLTIPYEQYF. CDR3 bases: TGTGCCAGCAGTCTCACCATTCCCTACGAGCAGTACTTC.

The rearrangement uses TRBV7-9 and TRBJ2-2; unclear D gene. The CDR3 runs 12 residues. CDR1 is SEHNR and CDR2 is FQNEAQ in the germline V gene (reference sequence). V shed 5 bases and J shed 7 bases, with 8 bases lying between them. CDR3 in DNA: TGTGCCAGCAGCCTAGGCGTCGGGGAGCTGTTTTTT. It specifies CASSLGVGELFF.

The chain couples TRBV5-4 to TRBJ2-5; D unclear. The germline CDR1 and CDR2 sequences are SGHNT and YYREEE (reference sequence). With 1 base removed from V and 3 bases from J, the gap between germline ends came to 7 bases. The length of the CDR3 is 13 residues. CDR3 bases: TGTGCCAGCAGCTTGAGGAGAGAAGAGACCCAGTACTTC. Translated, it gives CASSLRREETQYF.

The CDR3: CATRTASNTGELFF. The CDR3 bases are TGTGCTACACGAACGGCTTCGAACACCGGGGAGCTGTTTTTT. This chain links TRBV10-3 with TRBJ2-2; D remains unclear. This CDR3 has 14 amino acids. The germline gives CDR1 ENHRY, CDR2 SYGVKD.

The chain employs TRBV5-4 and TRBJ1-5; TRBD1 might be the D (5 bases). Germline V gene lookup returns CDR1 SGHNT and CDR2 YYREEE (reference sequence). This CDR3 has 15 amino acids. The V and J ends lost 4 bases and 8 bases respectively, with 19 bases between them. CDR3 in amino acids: CASSLYGAESEPQHF. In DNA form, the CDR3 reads TGTGCCAGCAGCCTGTATGGGGCAGAGAGCGAGCCCCAGCATTTT. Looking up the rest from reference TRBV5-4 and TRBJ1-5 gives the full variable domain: ETGVTQSPTHLIKTRGQQVTLRCSSQSGHNTVSWYQQALGQGPQFIFQYYREEENGRGNFPPRFSGLQFPNYSSELNVNALELDDSALYLCASSLYGAESEPQHFGDGTRLSIL.

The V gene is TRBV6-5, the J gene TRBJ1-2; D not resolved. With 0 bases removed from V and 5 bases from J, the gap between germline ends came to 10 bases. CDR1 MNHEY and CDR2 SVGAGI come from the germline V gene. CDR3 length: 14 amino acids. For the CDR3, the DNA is TGTGCCAGCAGTTACTCGCAGGCCCCTTATGGCTACACCTTC. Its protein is CASSYSQAPYGYTF.

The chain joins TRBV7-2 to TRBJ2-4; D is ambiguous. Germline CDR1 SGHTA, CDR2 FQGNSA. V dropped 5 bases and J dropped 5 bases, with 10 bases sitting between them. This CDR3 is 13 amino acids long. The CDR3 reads CASSPSRENIQYF. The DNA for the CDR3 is TGTGCCAGCAGCCCAAGTCGGGAAAACATTCAGTACTTC. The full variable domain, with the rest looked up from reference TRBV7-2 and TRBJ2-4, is GAGVSQSPSNKVTEKGKDVELRCDPISGHTALYWYRQSLGQGLEFLIYFQGNSAPDKSGLPSDRFSAERTGGSVSTLTIQRTQQEDSAVYLCASSPSRENIQYFGAGTRLSVL.

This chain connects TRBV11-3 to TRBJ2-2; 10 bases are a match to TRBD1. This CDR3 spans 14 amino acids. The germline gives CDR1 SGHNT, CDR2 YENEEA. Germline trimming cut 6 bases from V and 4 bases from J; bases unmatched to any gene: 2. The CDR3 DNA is TGTGCCAGCAGTCGACAGGGGGCCACCGGGGAGCTGTTTTTT. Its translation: CASSRQGATGELFF.

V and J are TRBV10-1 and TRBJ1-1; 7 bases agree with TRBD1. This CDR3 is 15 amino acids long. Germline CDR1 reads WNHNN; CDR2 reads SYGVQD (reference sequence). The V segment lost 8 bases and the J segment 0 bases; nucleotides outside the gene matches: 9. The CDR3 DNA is TGCGCCAGCTACCTGACAGGGAGGATGAACACTGAAGCTTTCTTT. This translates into CASYLTGRMNTEAFF.

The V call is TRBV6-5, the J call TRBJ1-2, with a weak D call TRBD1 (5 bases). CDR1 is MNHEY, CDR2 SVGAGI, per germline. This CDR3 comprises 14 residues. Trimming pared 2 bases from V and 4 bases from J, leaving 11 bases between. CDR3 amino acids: CASSYADRPYGYTF. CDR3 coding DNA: TGTGCCAGCAGTTACGCCGACAGACCCTATGGCTACACCTTC.

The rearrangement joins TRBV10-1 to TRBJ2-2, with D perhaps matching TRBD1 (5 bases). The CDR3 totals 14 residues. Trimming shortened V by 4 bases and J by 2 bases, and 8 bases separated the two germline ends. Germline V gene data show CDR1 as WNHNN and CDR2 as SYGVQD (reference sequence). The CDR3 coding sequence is TGCGCCAGCAGTGGACAGATCAACACCGGGGAGCTGTTTTTT. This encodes CASSGQINTGELFF.